This TCR beta chain came from a study of graft-versus-host responses after intestinal transplantation. Study context: Among the recipients, all got anti-thymocyte globulin induction and then tacrolimus and steroids for approximately 3 years.

The table came from immunoSEQ multiplex PCR; TCRdb's copy has only in-frame clones and leaves some out. The sample lists under 20,000 clones, roughly 90% occurring once. Study-wide findings and caveats: In recipient marrow, GvH clones were found, and some appeared first in ileum or blood. Circulating GvH clones peaking coincided with falling HvG clones soon after transplant.

CDR1 SGHRS and CDR2 YFSETQ come from the germline V gene. The CDR3 extends over 14 amino acids. Trimming stripped 0 bases from V and 3 bases from J, with 9 bases between. Comments on this clone: Its antigen is not known.

The sequencing used PBMCs, collected more than 350 days after transplant. This receptor was taken from a human patient who received an intestinal transplant, so some T cells may come from the graft donor. J is TRBJ1-1 and V is TRBV5-1; weak D call: TRBD1 (6 bases). The CDR3 protein is CASSLARGDTEAFF. CDR3 nucleotide sequence: TGCGCCAGCAGCTTGGCGAGGGGGGACACTGAAGCTTTCTTT.